This T cell receptor (beta chain) is drawn from a study of blood T cell repertoires in COVID-19. Study in general: The origin of the acute and convalescent COVID-19 samples was the United States, Italy and Spain. The cDNA or gDNA used as material had been derived from T cells, B-cell-depleted T cells, or PBMCs.

Clones were sequenced by immunoSEQ multiplex PCR, and TCRdb holds only the in-frame ones, with some missing. The sample includes around 360,000 clones, about 90% of them seen just once. Unmatched junction bases numbered 12, after V lost 4 bases and J lost 4 bases. The CDR3 is 17 residues long. Looked up from germline, CDR1 is LGHNA and CDR2 is YNFKEQ. There are a few counts of this clone. The sample has other DNA sequences that encode this CDR3 too. The clonotype was recovered from a woman aged 25 to 39 who had recovered from COVID-19. The rearrangement links TRBV4-2 to TRBJ2-5; TRBD2 matches at 10 bases. Sequenced material: PBMCs or T cells enriched from blood (not recorded which). In DNA form, the CDR3 reads TGTGCCAGCAGCCCCCGTACGAGCGGGGGGGCCCGAGAGACCCAGTACTTC. Residues: CASSPRTSGGARETQYF.